Sequencing of this T cell receptor beta chain was carried out in a study of cytomegalovirus exposure and HLA in healthy donors. Study conclusions and caveats: Per a prior analysis, the majority of TCR beta V segments were productive roughly 87% or roughly 30% of the time. TRBV6-2, TRBV6-3 and other indistinguishable V segments were excluded.

Per germline, CDR1 SGHRS and CDR2 YFSETQ. The CDR3 is made up of 15 amino acids. V was pared by 0 bases and J by 0 bases, with 9 bases between. Of note for this clone: Its target is unknown.

60 Vbeta and 13 Jbeta primers were used in PCR. Assay: immunoSEQ multiplex PCR; the TCRdb copy retains only in-frame clones and omits some. Of under 200,000 clones listed, approximately 88% were seen once; the top ten hold about 0.25%. V and J are TRBV5-1 and TRBJ1-1, with a weak D call TRBD1 (6 bases). This clonotype originated in a boy aged 5-17 years in good health and CMV-seronegative. The sequencing input was PBMCs. The CDR3, as DNA: TGCGCCAGCAGCTTGGATGCAGGGGTGAACACTGAAGCTTTCTTT. This codes for CASSLDAGVNTEAFF. The whole variable domain, remainder taken from reference TRBV5-1 and TRBJ1-1, is KAGVTQTPRYLIKTRGQQVTLSCSPISGHRSVSWYQQTPGQGLQFLFEYFSETQRNKGNFPGRFSGRQFSNSRSEMNVSTLELGDSALYLCASSLDAGVNTEAFFGQGTRLTVV.